These 27 T cell receptor beta chains came from one sample sequenced in a study of shared clonotypes between healthy human individuals. Sequenced by immunoSEQ multiplex PCR; TCRdb stores in-frame clones only, minus some. Counted here are approximately 740,000 clones, 74% occurring once; the ten biggest clones make up 1.5% to 2%. The specimen was memory CD4+ T cells sorted from blood. As to subset: CD45RA-negative fraction. These receptors were taken from a woman under 40 in good health.

The table lists this clone with a few counts. The gene calls are TRBV6-6 and TRBJ1-1, with 7 bases aligning to TRBD1. V gave up 5 bases and J gave up 1 base; unmatched junction bases: 10. CDR1 and CDR2 (germline): MNHNY, SVGAGI (reference sequence). The length of the CDR3 is 16 residues. In nucleotides, the CDR3 is TGTGCCAGCAGTCCCCTACCGGGACAGAGGAACACTGAAGCTTTCTTT. As protein: CASSPLPGQRNTEAFF.

The chain links TRBV28 to TRBJ1-5; no clear D. Trimming shortened V by 4 bases and J by 7 bases, and 14 bases separated the two germline ends. Germline CDR1 and CDR2: MDHEN and SYDVKM. This CDR3 contains 14 residues. This CDR3 is CASSSPGIGQPQHF. The CDR3 bases are TGTGCCAGCAGTTCACCGGGCATAGGGCAGCCCCAGCATTTT.

This clone occurred a few times. The V and J genes are TRBV5-8 and TRBJ2-6, with no clear D. CDR1 SGHTS and CDR2 YDEGEE come from the germline V gene. The CDR3 sequence is 14 residues long. V dropped 6 bases and J dropped 4 bases, with 11 bases sitting between them. The CDR3 loop is CASTDTSGANVLTF. The CDR3 coding sequence is TGTGCCAGCACTGACACGTCAGGGGCCAACGTCCTGACTTTC.

The chain carries TRBV4-1 and TRBJ1-5; D gene uncertain. The CDR3 has 16 amino acids. CDR1 MGHRA and CDR2 YSYEKL come from the germline V gene. The V end was cut by 0 bases, the J end by 0 bases, with 9 bases between. This CDR3 reads CASSQEGRISNQPQHF. CDR3 bases: TGCGCCAGCAGCCAAGAAGGCAGAATTAGCAATCAGCCCCAGCATTTT.

This chain joins TRBV5-5 and TRBJ1-1, with D perhaps matching TRBD1 (6 bases). The V and J ends lost 3 bases and 3 bases respectively, with 9 bases between them. CDR3 size: 13 residues. CDR1 is SGHKS and CDR2 is YYEKEE in the germline V gene (reference sequence). CDR3 nucleotides: TGTGCCAGCAGCTCCGGACAGTACACTGAAGCTTTCTTT. Translating it yields CASSSGQYTEAFF. The whole variable domain, filled in from reference TRBV5-5 and TRBJ1-1, reads DAGVTQSPTHLIKTRGQQVTLRCSPISGHKSVSWYQQVLGQGPQFIFQYYEKEERGRGNFPDRFSARQFPNYSSELNVNALLLGDSALYLCASSSGQYTEAFFGQGTRLTVV.

The chain uses TRBV7-9 and TRBJ2-5; D might be TRBD2 (5 bases). The CDR3 extends over 13 amino acids. The V gene's germline CDR1 is SEHNR and CDR2 FQNEAQ (reference sequence). Trimming took 5 bases from V and 5 from J, leaving 12 bases between them. The CDR3 spells CASSPGNPETQYF. CDR3 in DNA: TGTGCCAGCAGCCCGGGGAACCCGGAGACCCAGTACTTC.

The V call is TRBV28, the J call TRBJ1-2; 9 bases align to TRBD1. V lost 5 bases to trimming and J lost 7 bases; unmatched junction nucleotides: 8. The CDR3 loop spans 14 amino acids. The germline V gene has CDR1 MDHEN and CDR2 SYDVKM. CDR3 bases: TGTGCCAGCAGTGTCCCGGGACAGGGATCTGGCTACACCTTC. Translated, it gives CASSVPGQGSGYTF.

The rearrangement joins TRBV18 to TRBJ2-2; 7 positions match TRBD1. This CDR3 contains 15 residues. Germline V gene sequence: CDR1 KGHSH, CDR2 LQKENI. Trimming took 5 bases from V and 0 from J; bases not matched to a gene: 3. The CDR3: CASSVQGTNTGELFF. CDR3 in DNA: TGTGCCAGCTCAGTACAGGGGACGAACACCGGGGAGCTGTTTTTT.

The chain employs TRBV5-1 and TRBJ2-3; the match to TRBD1 covers 7 bases. Trimming took 1 base from V and 2 from J; bases not matched to a gene: 4. The CDR3 loop spans 15 amino acids. Germline V gene sequence: CDR1 SGHRS, CDR2 YFSETQ. DNA of the CDR3: TGCGCCAGCAGCTTGTCACAGGGGAACACAGATACGCAGTATTTT. It encodes CASSLSQGNTDTQYF.

In the case of this clone: Other nucleotide sequences from this sample produce the same CDR3. The rearrangement joins TRBV6-6 to TRBJ1-5, with D tentatively TRBD1 (5 bases). Germline V gives CDR1 MNHNY, CDR2 SVGAGI (reference sequence). This CDR3 is built from 13 residues. V lost 2 bases to trimming and J lost 4 bases, with 6 bases between them. The CDR3 nucleotides read TGTGCCAGCAGTTACGACAGTAATCAGCCCCAGCATTTT. It translates to CASSYDSNQPQHF.

The rearrangement uses TRBV5-6 and TRBJ2-7; TRBD2 matches at 12 bases. J lost 6 bases, V lost 7 bases, and 14 bases had no gene match. Germline CDR1 and CDR2: SGHDT and YYEEEE. The CDR3 length is 16 residues. CDR3 region: CASGRRRLAGEGEQYF. In nucleotides, the CDR3 is TGTGCCAGCGGAAGACGCAGACTAGCGGGAGAGGGCGAGCAGTACTTC. Looking up the rest from reference TRBV5-6 and TRBJ2-7 gives the full variable domain: DAGVTQSPTHLIKTRGQQVTLRCSPKSGHDTVSWYQQALGQGPQFIFQYYEEEERQRGNFPDRFSGHQFPNYSSELNVNALLLGDSALYLCASGRRRLAGEGEQYFGPGTRLTVT.

CDR3 DNA: TGCGCCAGCAGCCAAGGGTTAGGGACCATGGAGGGCGAGCAGTACTTC. Its protein product is CASSQGLGTMEGEQYF. The chain couples TRBV4-1 to TRBJ2-7; a possible D gene is TRBD2 (6 bases). Per the germline V gene, CDR1 is MGHRA and CDR2 is YSYEKL. The CDR3 covers 16 residues. The V end was cut by 1 base, the J end by 6 bases, with 19 bases between.

This chain links TRBV4-2 with TRBJ1-3; D unresolved. The CDR3 runs to 15 residues. Trimming removed 0 bases at V and 0 bases at J, with 6 bases between. CDR1 and CDR2 from the germline V gene are LGHNA and YNFKEQ. CDR3 loop: CASSQEGPSGNTIYF. The CDR3 DNA sequence: TGTGCCAGCAGCCAAGAGGGTCCCTCTGGAAACACCATATATTTT.

The chain joins TRBV6-1 to TRBJ1-4; D unclear. Germline V gene data show CDR1 as MNHNS and CDR2 as SASEGT. The CDR3 is 14 amino acids. V lost 6 bases and J lost 5, with 13 bases in between. Written as DNA, the CDR3 is TGTGCCAGCAGGGCGCGCGTTGGGAATGAAAAACTGTTTTTT. Encoded protein: CASRARVGNEKLFF.

The chain has TRBV5-4 and TRBJ1-2; tentative D call: TRBD1 (5 bases). The V and J ends lost 6 bases and 3 bases respectively, with 15 bases between them. This CDR3 region has 14 residues. Germline-derived CDR1 and CDR2 are SGHNT and YYREEE (reference sequence). The CDR3 DNA sequence: TGTGCCAGCACCCCGGACAAATATCACTATGGCTACACCTTC. As protein: CASTPDKYHYGYTF.

V usage is TRBV7-8 and J usage is TRBJ2-1; 12 positions agree with TRBD2. V shed 5 bases and J 10 bases; nucleotides not matched to a gene: 9. The CDR3 loop spans 15 amino acids. CDR1 is SGHVS and CDR2 is FQNEAQ in the germline V gene. Here the CDR3 DNA reads TGTGCCAGCAGCGTCACTAGCGGGAGGCGTTGGGAGCAGTTCTTC. It codes for CASSVTSGRRWEQFF.

This clone was seen only once. This CDR3 is also generated by other DNA sequences in the sample. The J gene is TRBJ2-3, the V gene TRBV18; no reliable D call. CDR1 and CDR2 from the germline V gene are KGHSH and LQKENI. Trimming cost V 2 bases and J 4 bases, with 7 bases left between them. The CDR3 runs to 13 residues. The CDR3 bases are TGTGCCAGCTCACCAGGGTCGGCAGATACGCAGTATTTT. Protein sequence: CASSPGSADTQYF.

J is TRBJ2-6 and V is TRBV11-3, with D perhaps assigned TRBD1 or TRBD2 (5 bases each). V lost 5 bases and J lost 3, with 11 bases in between. CDR1 and CDR2 (germline): SGHNT, YENEEA. The CDR3 length is 15 residues. The CDR3 sequence: CASSTGTFGANVLTF. The CDR3 nucleotides are TGTGCCAGCAGCACCGGGACGTTTGGGGCCAACGTCCTGACTTTC.

On this clone itself: The sample holds other DNA sequences that translate to the same CDR3. V usage is TRBV6-6 and J usage is TRBJ1-5; 9 bases match TRBD1. The CDR3 is 16 residues long. With 4 bases clipped from V and 1 base from J, the junction kept 5 bases outside the gene matches. CDR1 is MNHNY and CDR2 is SVGAGI in the germline V gene (reference sequence). The CDR3 spells CASSSTTGGSNQPQHF. The CDR3 DNA reads TGTGCCAGCAGTTCCACGACAGGGGGGAGCAATCAGCCCCAGCATTTT.

The genes are TRBV5-5 and TRBJ2-2, with D unclear. The V gene lost 0 bases and the J gene lost 6 bases, with 15 bases spanning the gap. Per germline, CDR1 SGHKS and CDR2 YYEKEE (reference sequence). This CDR3 contains 16 residues. In nucleotides, the CDR3 is TGTGCCAGCAGCTTGGACCCGGGTTTAGGTGCCGGGGAGCTGTTTTTT. This encodes CASSLDPGLGAGELFF.

V usage is TRBV6-4 and J usage is TRBJ2-2; a possible D gene is TRBD1 (6 bases). CDR1 and CDR2 (germline): MRHNA, SNTAGT. CDR3 length: 15 residues. Trimming left V 5 bases short and J 0 bases short, with 10 bases between. The CDR3: CASSSRQANTGELFF. The CDR3 DNA is TGTGCCAGCAGTTCCAGACAGGCGAACACCGGGGAGCTGTTTTTT.

This clone was picked up one time. The chain couples TRBV11-2 to TRBJ2-2, with D uncertain. Germline lookup yields CDR1 SGHAT and CDR2 FQNNGV. The V and J ends lost 5 bases and 8 bases respectively, with 9 bases between them. CDR3 length: 12 amino acids. CDR3 in amino acids: CASSPVRGELFF. The CDR3 bases are TGTGCCAGCAGCCCGGTCCGGGGGGAGCTGTTTTTT.

The chain carries TRBV5-1 and TRBJ1-1; D remains unclear. CDR1 and CDR2 (germline): SGHRS, YFSETQ. V lost 3 bases and J lost 1, with 10 bases in between. The CDR3 consists of 14 residues. CDR3 residues: CASSSNFENTEAFF. In DNA, the CDR3 is TGCGCCAGCAGCTCTAATTTTGAGAACACTGAAGCTTTCTTT.

The CDR3 bases are TGCGCCAGCAGTGATGCCGGGAGGACAGATACGCAGTATTTT. This translates into CASSDAGRTDTQYF. This rearrangement joins TRBV10-2 to TRBJ2-3; 7 bases agree with TRBD2. Per germline, CDR1 WSHSY and CDR2 SAAADI. The CDR3 sequence is 14 residues long. Trimming took 3 bases from V and 3 from J; bases not matched to a gene: 3.

This clone showed up just once. The chain joins TRBV9 to TRBJ2-1; maybe TRBD2 (6 bases). The germline V gene has CDR1 SGDLS and CDR2 YYNGEE. The CDR3 length is 16 residues. Trimming stripped 0 bases from V and 9 bases from J, with 19 bases between. This CDR3 reads CASSVATMPPRGEQFF. The CDR3 DNA reads as TGTGCCAGCAGCGTAGCTACGATGCCCCCGCGGGGTGAGCAGTTCTTC.

In DNA, the CDR3 is TGTGCCAGTAGTATCACTAGCGGGCAAATTTACAATGAGCAGTTCTTC. This sequence encodes CASSITSGQIYNEQFF. The chain employs TRBV19 and TRBJ2-1; TRBD2 aligns across 9 bases. This CDR3 comprises 16 residues. The germline V gene has CDR1 LNHDA and CDR2 SQIVND (reference sequence). Unmatched junction bases numbered 7, after V lost 3 bases and J lost 4 bases.

This chain links TRBV5-1 with TRBJ2-5; perhaps TRBD1 as D (6 bases). The V gene lost 4 bases and the J gene lost 3 bases, with 16 bases spanning the gap. Germline V CDR1 and CDR2: SGHRS, YFSETQ. The CDR3 totals 15 residues. The CDR3 here is CASSRGQHREETQYF. The CDR3 coding sequence is TGCGCCAGCAGCAGAGGACAGCATAGGGAAGAGACCCAGTACTTC.